The 24 T cell receptor beta chains reported below all come from one sample, sequenced in a study of early T cells in non-severe SARS-CoV-2 infection. TCRdb independently ran MiXCR on the 5' RACE reads; one entry per CDR3 protein. The sample shows just under 65,000 distinct CDR3 sequences, roughly 9% of them seen only once. Sample: whole blood, taken at baseline. The origin of the receptors is an adult who was a healthcare worker with PCR-confirmed SARS-CoV-2 infection or an uninfected control (not recorded which).

This clonotype has at least ten counts. V is TRBV7-6 and J is TRBJ2-2; 10 bases are a match to TRBD2. The CDR3 is 18 amino acids. Germline V gene sequence: CDR1 SGHVS, CDR2 FNYEAQ. J was trimmed by 4 bases and V by 1 base; bases with no gene match: 9. Here the CDR3 DNA reads TGTGCCAGCAGCTTAGGGGCTAGCGGGAGAAGATCCACCGGGGAGCTGTTTTTT. Translation: CASSLGASGRRSTGELFF.

This clonotype has a count of ten or more. This sequence joins TRBV5-1 and TRBJ1-1; D is ambiguous. Per the germline V gene, CDR1 is SGHRS and CDR2 is YFSETQ. This CDR3 is built from 14 residues. The V end lost 5 bases, the J end lost 3 bases, and 14 bases lay between the germline ends. The CDR3 spells CASRIGSADTEAFF. The CDR3 DNA is TGCGCCAGCAGGATTGGGTCCGCGGACACTGAAGCTTTCTTT.

A few counts support this clonotype. This sequence joins TRBV12-3 or TRBV12-4 and TRBJ1-1, with no clear D. CDR3 size: 11 residues. The V end lost 3 bases, the J end lost 6 bases, and 5 bases lay between the germline ends. The CDR3 reads CASSFNAEAFF. The CDR3 DNA follows: TGTGCCAGCAGTTTCAACGCTGAAGCTTTCTTT.

This clonotype showed up many times. In nucleotides, the CDR3 is TGTGCCAGCAGCTCCCCTGGGAGCTCCTACGAGCAGTACTTC. Translating gives CASSSPGSSYEQYF. The V and J genes are TRBV11-2 and TRBJ2-7; D is perhaps TRBD2 (5 bases). The CDR3 has 14 residues. Trimming stripped 4 bases from V and 0 bases from J, with 10 bases between. From germline, CDR1 is SGHAT and CDR2 FQNNGV.

The gene calls are TRBV27 and TRBJ2-1, with a possible D match to TRBD2 (6 bases). There are 16 residues in the CDR3. V was trimmed by 4 bases and J by 8 bases, leaving 21 bases between them. The germline CDR1 and CDR2 sequences are MNHEY and SMNVEV (reference sequence). DNA for the CDR3: TGTGCCAGCAGTTCCGCTCGGGGTTGGGACTCTCATGAGCAGTTCTTC. Protein: CASSSARGWDSHEQFF.

A note on this clonotype: A read error may be the cause here, since a much bigger clone is one base away. The rearrangement uses TRBV29-1 and TRBJ1-3; D may be TRBD1 (5 bases). Germline V gene lookup returns CDR1 SQVTM and CDR2 ANQGSEA. The CDR3 loop spans 15 amino acids. CDR3: CGVGGETDSGNTIYF. For the CDR3, the DNA is TGCGGCGTTGGGGGAGAGACCGACTCTGGAAACACCATATATTTT.

The chain joins TRBV6-2 or TRBV6-3 to TRBJ2-7; D ambiguous. The CDR3 extends over 11 amino acids. Looked up from germline, CDR1 is MNHEY and CDR2 is SVGEGT. The V gene lost 6 bases and the J gene lost 3 bases, with 6 bases spanning the gap. The chain's CDR3 is CASRTIYEQYF. CDR3 sequence (DNA): TGTGCCAGCAGAACAATCTACGAGCAGTACTTC.

This clonotype has more than one count but fewer than ten. The rearrangement uses TRBV20-1 and TRBJ2-7; D unclear. CDR3 length equals 15 residues. Germline-derived CDR1 and CDR2 are DFQATT and SNEGSKA (reference sequence). Trimming shortened V by 0 bases and J by 0 bases, and 12 bases separated the two germline ends. CDR3 DNA sequence: TGCAGTGCTAGAGATGCGACCCTCGGCTCCTACGAGCAGTACTTC. Its protein product is CSARDATLGSYEQYF.

The genes are TRBV7-6 and TRBJ2-1; D perhaps matches TRBD1 (6 bases). V gave up 4 bases and J gave up 8 bases, with 9 bases separating them. The CDR3 has 12 residues. The germline gives CDR1 SGHVS, CDR2 FNYEAQ. The CDR3 region is CASSSRTDEQFF. CDR3 DNA sequence: TGTGCCAGCAGCTCCCGGACAGATGAGCAGTTCTTC.

The rearrangement links TRBV9 to TRBJ2-1; D may be TRBD2 (5 bases). Germline CDR1 SGDLS, CDR2 YYNGEE. The CDR3 sequence is 17 residues long. V lost 0 bases to trimming and J lost 0 bases, with 13 bases between them. The CDR3 spells CASSVVAGLGSYNEQFF. CDR3 in DNA: TGTGCCAGCAGCGTAGTCGCCGGACTGGGCTCCTACAATGAGCAGTTCTTC.

The sample holds a few counts of this clonotype. This chain joins TRBV6-6 and TRBJ1-2, with a possible D match to TRBD1 (5 bases). The CDR3 has 13 amino acids. Trimming removed 0 bases at V and 8 bases at J, with 10 bases between. Germline values: CDR1 MNHNY, CDR2 SVGAGI (reference sequence). The DNA of the CDR3 is TGTGCCAGCAGTTACTCTGCAGGGATCGGCTACACCTTC. It codes for CASSYSAGIGYTF.

This clonotype appeared a few times. V gene TRBV7-9 combines with J gene TRBJ2-5; 15 positions match TRBD2. Losses at the gene ends were 5 bases for V and 2 bases for J; bases not matched to a gene: 9. The CDR3 length is 18 residues. Germline CDR1 and CDR2: SEHNR and FQNEAQ (reference sequence). CDR3 in DNA: TGTGCCAGCAGCGTCGGGACTAGCGGGAGGCCTCTTCAAGAGACCCAGTACTTC. This codes for CASSVGTSGRPLQETQYF.

This clonotype was seen a few times. The chain recombines TRBV9 with TRBJ2-3; no clear D. The germline V gene encodes CDR1 SGDLS and CDR2 YYNGEE. V was cut by 4 bases and J by 4 bases, with 13 bases left in between. There are 14 residues in the CDR3. CDR3 loop: CASSIRESPDTQYF. As DNA, the CDR3 is TGTGCCAGCAGCATAAGGGAATCCCCAGATACGCAGTATTTT.

This clonotype was counted only a few times. The genes are TRBV27 and TRBJ2-7, with D perhaps TRBD2 (6 bases). Trimming stripped 7 bases from V and 5 bases from J, with 18 bases between. Germline CDR1 is MNHEY and CDR2 is SMNVEV (reference sequence). The CDR3 spans 14 residues. In DNA, the CDR3 is TGTGCCAGCACCCCGACTAGTGGGGTCGACGAGCAGTACTTC. Protein: CASTPTSGVDEQYF.

V gene TRBV20-1 combines with J gene TRBJ2-7, with 13 bases fitting TRBD2. The CDR3 is 17 residues long. The germline V gene has CDR1 DFQATT and CDR2 SNEGSKA (reference sequence). V lost 2 bases to trimming and J lost 3 bases; unmatched junction nucleotides: 10. CDR3 nucleotides: TGCAGTGCTAGATCGGATGGGACTAGCGGGAATTACTACGAGCAGTACTTC. It is translated as CSARSDGTSGNYYEQYF.

V and J are TRBV18 and TRBJ1-1; D perhaps matches TRBD1 (5 bases). This CDR3 comprises 17 residues. Deletions cut 3 bases from V and 4 bases from J, with 21 bases between. Germline CDR1 KGHSH, CDR2 LQKENI. The CDR3 reads CASSPRGVDRGGTEAFF. The CDR3 bases are TGTGCCAGCTCACCCCGGGGAGTGGACCGTGGGGGCACTGAAGCTTTCTTT.

This clonotype was seen a few times. The V and J genes are TRBV7-9 and TRBJ2-5; D remains unclear. V lost 2 bases and J lost 2, with 9 bases in between. This CDR3 spans 14 amino acids. Germline V CDR1 and CDR2: SEHNR, FQNEAQ (reference sequence). CDR3 DNA sequence: TGTGCCAGCAGCTTATTCCCCAATCAAGAGACCCAGTACTTC. Its translation is CASSLFPNQETQYF. The whole variable domain, filled in from reference TRBV7-9 and TRBJ2-5, reads DTGVSQNPRHKITKRGQNVTFRCDPISEHNRLYWYRQTLGQGPEFLTYFQNEAQLEKSRLLSDRFSAERPKGSFSTLEIQRTEQGDSAMYLCASSLFPNQETQYFGPGTRLLVL.

This clonotype was counted ten times or more. The chain has TRBV20-1 and TRBJ2-1; 11 positions agree with TRBD2. Germline V lookup: CDR1 DFQATT, CDR2 SNEGSKA (reference sequence). This CDR3 is 16 amino acids long. J was trimmed by 0 bases and V by 6 bases; bases with no gene match: 7. DNA for the CDR3: TGCAGTGCGCCAGAGGGACTAGCGGACTCCTACAATGAGCAGTTCTTC. It encodes CSAPEGLADSYNEQFF.

This clonotype was detected ten times or more. This chain links TRBV29-1 with TRBJ2-3; D gene uncertain. Germline V lookup: CDR1 SQVTM, CDR2 ANQGSEA. The CDR3 loop spans 11 amino acids. The V end was cut by 7 bases, the J end by 0 bases, with 5 bases between. The CDR3 nucleotides read TGCAGCGGTCAGAGCACAGATACGCAGTATTTT. It encodes CSGQSTDTQYF.

This clonotype has just a few counts. This sequence joins TRBV20-1 and TRBJ1-1; no definite D call. With 0 bases removed from V and 1 base from J, the gap between germline ends came to 9 bases. The CDR3 loop spans 14 amino acids. Germline values: CDR1 DFQATT, CDR2 SNEGSKA (reference sequence). CDR3: CSARDHTGNTEAFF. The DNA of the CDR3 is TGCAGTGCTAGAGATCATACGGGGAACACTGAAGCTTTCTTT.

Ten or more counts support this clonotype. The CDR3: CASSLDGTGSTDTQYF. The CDR3 nucleotides read TGTGCCAGCAGCTTAGACGGGACAGGGAGCACAGATACGCAGTATTTT. The rearrangement uses TRBV7-2 and TRBJ2-3; 9 bases align to TRBD1. The V gene's germline CDR1 is SGHTA and CDR2 FQGNSA. V gave up 1 base and J gave up 0 bases; unmatched junction bases: 2. This CDR3 region has 16 residues.

A few counts support this clonotype. The J gene is TRBJ2-3, the V gene TRBV7-6, with TRBD1 matching over 11 bases. Trimming cost V 4 bases and J 5 bases; bases outside gene matches: 8. The CDR3 has 16 amino acids. CDR1 is SGHVS and CDR2 is FNYEAQ in the germline V gene. CDR3 DNA: TGTGCCAGCAGCTCTAGGGACAGGGGGACGAAAGATACGCAGTATTTT. Protein product: CASSSRDRGTKDTQYF.

This clonotype was counted between two and nine times. This sequence joins TRBV11-2 and TRBJ2-5; possible D gene TRBD1, 6 bases. Germline CDR1 SGHAT, CDR2 FQNNGV. V lost 5 bases to trimming and J lost 2 bases, with 12 bases between them. The CDR3 totals 14 residues. The CDR3 bases are TGTGCCAGCAGCCGCTCCGGGACACAAGAGACCCAGTACTTC. Protein product: CASSRSGTQETQYF.

The table lists this clonotype with a few counts. The V call is TRBV20-1, the J call TRBJ2-3; D is possibly TRBD1 (5 bases). Germline-derived CDR1 and CDR2 are DFQATT and SNEGSKA (reference sequence). V lost 0 bases, J lost 0 bases, and 13 bases lay in between. The CDR3 runs to 16 residues. CDR3 sequence (DNA): TGCAGTGCTAGAGATCAGGGTAGTACTAGCACAGATACGCAGTATTTT. Its translation is CSARDQGSTSTDTQYF.